The TCR beta chain under discussion was sequenced for a study of CD8 T cells in Susac syndrome. Trimming pared 5 bases from V and 0 bases from J, leaving 5 bases between. From germline, CDR1 is SNHLY and CDR2 FYNNEI. This CDR3 spans 13 amino acids. Reverse transcription used about 0.45 to 1 ug RNA and random hexamers. Across 54 Vbeta and 13 Jbeta, TCR beta CDR3 was amplified with immunoSEQ multiplex PCR. TCRdb recomputed calls from the immunoSEQ multiplex PCR reads with MiXCR, one row per CDR3 protein. There are about 170,000 distinct CDR3 sequences in the sample; 93% occur only once, and around 0.097% lies in the top ten.

This sequence was found in a human donor with multiple sclerosis. Sequenced input: CD4+ T cells from PBMCs. This chain connects TRBV2 to TRBJ1-3; no clear D gene. The CDR3 sequence: CASSTFSGNTIYF. In DNA, the CDR3 is TGTGCCAGCAGTACCTTCTCTGGAAACACCATATATTTT.